This is a list of T cell receptor beta chains from one sample in a study of blood T cell repertoires in COVID-19. TCRdb's table, derived via immunoSEQ multiplex PCR, lists solely in-frame clones and lacks some. The sample has around 70,000 clones; around 88% are singletons. Sequenced material: peripheral blood. The receptors derive from a woman older than 75 with active or convalescent COVID-19. Each CDR3 is given with its conserved first and last residue. A D gene is named only where the DNA matches it firmly. Only some rows state a clone size, as once, few, many or a class for expanded clones.

CDR3: CASSPRTGSENSPLHF
DNA: TGTGCCAGCAGCCCACGGACAGGGTCGGAGAATTCACCCCTCCACTTT
V: TRBV9
D: TRBD1
size: -
J: TRBJ1-6

CDR3: CAIKSSGGSYEQYF
DNA: TGTGCCATCAAATCTAGCGGGGGCTCCTACGAGCAGTACTTC
V: TRBV10-3
D: TRBD2
size: -
J: TRBJ2-7

CDR3: CASRLQGSYEQYF
DNA: TGTGCCAGCAGGCTACAGGGATCCTACGAGCAGTACTTC
V: TRBV27
D: -
size: -
J: TRBJ2-7

CDR3: CASSPKTSGRLDTQYF
DNA: TGTGCCAGCAGCCCCAAGACTAGCGGGAGACTAGATACGCAGTATTTT
V: TRBV11-2
D: TRBD2
size: -
J: TRBJ2-3

CDR3: CASSEGQNNEQFF
DNA: TGCGCCAGCAGCGAAGGACAGAACAATGAGCAGTTCTTC
V: TRBV5-1
D: -
size: -
J: TRBJ2-1

CDR3: CASSPLAGSQDTQYF
DNA: TGTGCCAGCTCACCATTAGCAGGGTCTCAAGATACGCAGTATTTT
V: TRBV18
D: -
size: -
J: TRBJ2-3

CDR3: CASRAGGLLGTEAFF
DNA: TGTGCCAGTCGGGCGGGGGGATTATTGGGCACTGAAGCTTTCTTT
V: TRBV19
D: -
size: -
J: TRBJ1-1

CDR3: CATSRVGNTGELFF
DNA: TGTGCCACCAGCAGAGTCGGGAACACCGGGGAGCTGTTTTTT
V: TRBV15
D: -
size: -
J: TRBJ2-2

CDR3: CASSLASAGYEQYF
DNA: TGTGCCAGCAGCTTAGCATCAGCGGGCTACGAGCAGTACTTC
V: TRBV11-2
D: -
size: -
J: TRBJ2-7

CDR3: CATSDSGTGENYGYTF
DNA: TGTGCCACCAGTGATTCGGGGACAGGGGAGAACTATGGCTACACCTTC
V: TRBV24-1
D: TRBD1
size: -
J: TRBJ1-2

CDR3: CASSESGAVEQYF
DNA: TGTGCCAGCAGTGAATCAGGGGCGGTCGAGCAGTACTTC
V: TRBV6-1
D: -
size: -
J: TRBJ2-7

CDR3: CASSQDLGADSPLHF
DNA: TGCGCCAGCAGCCAAGATCTAGGGGCCGACTCACCCCTCCACTTT
V: TRBV4-3
D: -
size: -
J: TRBJ1-6

CDR3: CASSFLGLAGVSEQFF
DNA: TGTGCCAGCAGTTTTTTGGGACTAGCGGGAGTAAGTGAGCAGTTCTTC
V: TRBV27
D: TRBD2
size: -
J: TRBJ2-1

CDR3: CASSYPASGAVSTDTQYF
DNA: TGTGCCAGCAGTTACCCAGCCTCGGGAGCGGTGAGCACAGATACGCAGTATTTT
V: TRBV6-2/TRBV6-3
D: -
size: -
J: TRBJ2-3

CDR3: CASSRLAGNSLYEQYF
DNA: TGTGCCAGCAGCCGACTAGCGGGGAACTCCCTGTACGAGCAGTACTTC
V: TRBV7-9
D: TRBD2
size: -
J: TRBJ2-7

CDR3: CASSGWTGGGTDTQYF
DNA: TGTGCCAGCAGTGGTTGGACAGGGGGCGGCACAGATACGCAGTATTTT
V: TRBV25-1
D: TRBD1
size: -
J: TRBJ2-3

CDR3: CASSVEQGFSGNTIYF
DNA: TGTGCCAGCAGCGTAGAACAGGGGTTTTCTGGAAACACCATATATTTT
V: TRBV9
D: TRBD1
size: few
J: TRBJ1-3

CDR3: CASSRAGAGNQPQHF
DNA: TGTGCCAGTAGTAGGGCAGGGGCCGGCAATCAGCCCCAGCATTTT
V: TRBV19
D: -
size: -
J: TRBJ1-5

CDR3: CASSSVLAGGSYEQYF
DNA: TGTGCCAGCAGCTCCGTACTAGCGGGAGGATCCTACGAGCAGTACTTC
V: TRBV5-6
D: TRBD2
size: -
J: TRBJ2-7